This is a list of T cell receptor beta chains from one sample in a study of TIL therapy for anti-PD-1-resistant metastatic lung cancer. TCRdb keeps only in-frame clones here, not all; method: immunoSEQ multiplex PCR. Altogether under 8,000 clones are present, 60% to 70% being singletons, with the ten largest covering approximately 17%. The sample here was tumor tissue, taken at baseline. The receptors here all came from a person between 25 and 80 years old with non-small cell lung cancer. Each CDR3 is given with its conserved first and last residue. The D gene is left open where the match is weak. A clone size is listed for some rows: how often the clone was seen (once, few, many), or a class if it is expanded.

v_call: TRBV3-1/TRBV3-2
clone_size: few
d_call: -
j_call: TRBJ2-6
cdr3_nt: TGTGCCAGCAGCCAAGGAGGCTCTGGGGCCAACGTCCTGACTTTC
cdr3_aa: CASSQGGSGANVLTF

v_call: TRBV28
clone_size: -
d_call: TRBD1
j_call: TRBJ1-1
cdr3_nt: TGTGCCAGCAGTAGGGACAGGCCGAACACTGAAGCTTTCTTT
cdr3_aa: CASSRDRPNTEAFF

v_call: TRBV7-3
clone_size: -
d_call: TRBD1
j_call: TRBJ2-2
cdr3_nt: TGTGCCAGCAGCTCACAGGGGGCTGTGAGCAGCGGGGAGCTGTTTTTT
cdr3_aa: CASSSQGAVSSGELFF

v_call: TRBV3-1/TRBV3-2
clone_size: -
d_call: TRBD1
j_call: TRBJ1-2
cdr3_nt: TGTGCCAGCAGGCCGGGACAGCGCGACGGCTACACCTTC
cdr3_aa: CASRPGQRDGYTF

v_call: TRBV25-1
clone_size: -
d_call: -
j_call: TRBJ1-3
cdr3_nt: TGTGCCAGCAGTCCGTCAACGGACTCTGGAAACACCATATATTTT
cdr3_aa: CASSPSTDSGNTIYF

v_call: TRBV5-5
clone_size: -
d_call: TRBD2
j_call: TRBJ2-3
cdr3_nt: TGTGCCAGCAGCTTGGCCTCAACTCTAGCGGGAGCGGGAGATACGCAGTATTTT
cdr3_aa: CASSLASTLAGAGDTQYF

v_call: TRBV20-1
clone_size: -
d_call: TRBD2
j_call: TRBJ2-3
cdr3_nt: TGCAGTGCTAGTTCGACTAGCGGGGTCACAGATACGCAGTATTTT
cdr3_aa: CSASSTSGVTDTQYF

v_call: TRBV2
clone_size: -
d_call: -
j_call: TRBJ1-2
cdr3_nt: TGTGCCAGCAGGCTCCGTCCCGTAGGCTACTATGGCTACACCTTC
cdr3_aa: CASRLRPVGYYGYTF

v_call: TRBV7-2
clone_size: -
d_call: -
j_call: TRBJ2-1
cdr3_nt: TGTGCCAGCAGCTTAGACAGTAGTATCGATTACAATGAGCAGTTCTTC
cdr3_aa: CASSLDSSIDYNEQFF

v_call: TRBV20-1
clone_size: -
d_call: -
j_call: TRBJ1-1
cdr3_nt: TGCAGTGTCAAGTACACTGAAGCTTTCTTT
cdr3_aa: CSVKYTEAFF

v_call: TRBV7-9
clone_size: few
d_call: -
j_call: TRBJ2-6
cdr3_nt: TGTGCCAGCAGCTCCCGGGACACCTACTCTGGGGCCAACGTCCTGACTTTC
cdr3_aa: CASSSRDTYSGANVLTF

v_call: TRBV6-1
clone_size: -
d_call: -
j_call: TRBJ1-5
cdr3_nt: TGTGCCAGCAGTGATTGGCAAGGCGTACTGGGGCCCCAGCATTTT
cdr3_aa: CASSDWQGVLGPQHF

v_call: TRBV7-9
clone_size: -
d_call: -
j_call: TRBJ2-1
cdr3_nt: TGTGCCAGCAGCGCTGGCGGGGGCTTCTCCTACAATGAGCAGTTCTTC
cdr3_aa: CASSAGGGFSYNEQFF

v_call: TRBV28
clone_size: -
d_call: -
j_call: TRBJ1-2
cdr3_nt: TGTGCCAGCAGTTTAGTCGGTGCCCCAGGTTACACCTTC
cdr3_aa: CASSLVGAPGYTF

v_call: TRBV14
clone_size: large
d_call: -
j_call: TRBJ1-1
cdr3_nt: TGTGCCAGCAGCCCGTACTGGAGGAACACTGAAGCTTTCTTT
cdr3_aa: CASSPYWRNTEAFF

v_call: TRBV5-1
clone_size: -
d_call: TRBD2
j_call: TRBJ2-3
cdr3_nt: TGCGCCAGCAGCCCCCTAGCGGGAGGGCCCGGAGATACGCAGTATTTT
cdr3_aa: CASSPLAGGPGDTQYF

v_call: TRBV19
clone_size: few
d_call: -
j_call: TRBJ2-2
cdr3_nt: TGTGCCAGTAGTATGCGGACCGGGGAGCTGTTTTTT
cdr3_aa: CASSMRTGELFF

v_call: TRBV7-2
clone_size: -
d_call: -
j_call: TRBJ1-2
cdr3_nt: TGTGCCAGCAGCTTAGGAATAGGCTACTATGGCTACACCTTC
cdr3_aa: CASSLGIGYYGYTF

v_call: TRBV4-1
clone_size: -
d_call: TRBD1
j_call: TRBJ1-1
cdr3_nt: TGCGCCAGCAGCGCCCGTAAGACAGGGGGCCACACTGAAGCTTTCTTT
cdr3_aa: CASSARKTGGHTEAFF

v_call: TRBV6-5
clone_size: -
d_call: -
j_call: TRBJ2-2
cdr3_nt: TGTGCCAGCAACGTCAGGGGAACCGGGGAGCTGTTTTTT
cdr3_aa: CASNVRGTGELFF

v_call: TRBV7-9
clone_size: -
d_call: -
j_call: TRBJ2-5
cdr3_nt: TGTGCCAGCAGCTTAGGGCGGGTTTTCCAAGAGACCCAGTACTTC
cdr3_aa: CASSLGRVFQETQYF

v_call: TRBV27
clone_size: -
d_call: TRBD1
j_call: TRBJ1-1
cdr3_nt: TGTGCCAGCAGGAACCCATACAGGGGAAGAGGGTTCACTGAAGCTTTCTTT
cdr3_aa: CASRNPYRGRGFTEAFF

v_call: TRBV5-1
clone_size: large
d_call: TRBD1
j_call: TRBJ1-3
cdr3_nt: TGCGCCAGCAGCAGCGGACAGGTTGGAGGTTTATGGGACACCATATATTTT
cdr3_aa: CASSSGQVGGLWDTIYF

v_call: TRBV5-1
clone_size: -
d_call: -
j_call: TRBJ1-3
cdr3_nt: TGCGCCAGCAGCTTGGTGGGAGTCGCTGGAAACACCATATATTTT
cdr3_aa: CASSLVGVAGNTIYF

v_call: TRBV30
clone_size: -
d_call: -
j_call: TRBJ2-2
cdr3_nt: TGTGCCTGGACTCTTCGAACTTCAGGGGCCCCGAGGGAGCTGTTTTTT
cdr3_aa: CAWTLRTSGAPRELFF

v_call: TRBV18
clone_size: -
d_call: -
j_call: TRBJ2-5
cdr3_nt: TGTGCCAGCTCGCGAGGACTGGTCCAAGAGACCCAGTACTTC
cdr3_aa: CASSRGLVQETQYF

v_call: TRBV7-8
clone_size: few
d_call: TRBD1
j_call: TRBJ1-1
cdr3_nt: TGTGCCAGCAGCATCGAAGGGGGCAACACTGAAGCTTTCTTT
cdr3_aa: CASSIEGGNTEAFF

v_call: TRBV25-1
clone_size: -
d_call: -
j_call: TRBJ2-3
cdr3_nt: TGTGCCAGCAGTGAATGGGGCGACCAAGATACGCAGTATTTT
cdr3_aa: CASSEWGDQDTQYF

v_call: TRBV18
clone_size: -
d_call: -
j_call: TRBJ2-2
cdr3_nt: TGTGCCAGCTCACCTCCGGGGAAGGTGAACACCGGGGAGCTGTTTTTT
cdr3_aa: CASSPPGKVNTGELFF

v_call: TRBV6-5
clone_size: -
d_call: -
j_call: TRBJ2-5
cdr3_nt: TGTGCCAGCAGCCGAGGGGGTCTGGAGACCCAGTACTTC
cdr3_aa: CASSRGGLETQYF

v_call: TRBV27
clone_size: -
d_call: -
j_call: TRBJ1-1
cdr3_nt: TGTGCCAGCAGTTTATGGGGCATACGGGCTGAAGCTTTCTTT
cdr3_aa: CASSLWGIRAEAFF

v_call: TRBV5-1
clone_size: -
d_call: -
j_call: TRBJ2-5
cdr3_nt: TGCGCCAGCAGCGAACAAGAGACCCAGTACTTC
cdr3_aa: CASSEQETQYF

v_call: TRBV12-2
clone_size: -
d_call: -
j_call: TRBJ2-4
cdr3_nt: TGTGCAAGTCGCCCCCTCAAGGAACTAGCCAAAAACATTCAGTACTTC
cdr3_aa: CASRPLKELAKNIQYF

v_call: TRBV3-1/TRBV3-2
clone_size: -
d_call: TRBD2
j_call: TRBJ2-1
cdr3_nt: TGTGCCAGCAGCCAGCAGCGGGGGGGCTCCTACAATGAGCAGTTCTTC
cdr3_aa: CASSQQRGGSYNEQFF

v_call: TRBV6-5
clone_size: -
d_call: -
j_call: TRBJ2-2
cdr3_nt: TGTGCCAGCAGTTACGGGGGTGCCGGGGAGCTGTTTTTT
cdr3_aa: CASSYGGAGELFF

v_call: TRBV6-5
clone_size: -
d_call: TRBD2
j_call: TRBJ2-5
cdr3_nt: TGTGCCAGCAGTTACACTAGCGGGGGTGAGACCCAGTACTTC
cdr3_aa: CASSYTSGGETQYF

v_call: TRBV7-3
clone_size: -
d_call: -
j_call: TRBJ1-1
cdr3_nt: TGTGCCAGCAGCCGTTCGGACGGCACTGAAGCTTTCTTT
cdr3_aa: CASSRSDGTEAFF

v_call: TRBV6-5
clone_size: -
d_call: -
j_call: TRBJ1-6
cdr3_nt: TGTGCCAGCAGTTACTCGAGGGAAAGTTCACCCCTCCACTTT
cdr3_aa: CASSYSRESSPLHF

v_call: TRBV7-9
clone_size: -
d_call: -
j_call: TRBJ2-2
cdr3_nt: TGTGCCAGCACCGTAACCCGGGCGCTGAACACCGGGGAGCTGTTTTTT
cdr3_aa: CASTVTRALNTGELFF

v_call: TRBV5-6
clone_size: -
d_call: -
j_call: TRBJ1-1
cdr3_nt: TGTGCCAGCAGTTCCAGACGAGATCTGAACACTGAAGCTTTCTTT
cdr3_aa: CASSSRRDLNTEAFF

v_call: TRBV5-1
clone_size: few
d_call: TRBD1
j_call: TRBJ1-2
cdr3_nt: TGCGCCAGCGGCGAAACAGGGGTATACGGCTACACCTTC
cdr3_aa: CASGETGVYGYTF

v_call: TRBV15
clone_size: -
d_call: TRBD2
j_call: TRBJ2-1
cdr3_nt: TGTGCCACCAGCAGAGATCAACTAGCGGGACATAAGCAGTTCTTC
cdr3_aa: CATSRDQLAGHKQFF

v_call: TRBV2
clone_size: -
d_call: -
j_call: TRBJ1-6
cdr3_nt: TGTGCCAGCAGGGCAGGGGAGTCGGGCAGTTCACCCCTCCACTTT
cdr3_aa: CASRAGESGSSPLHF

v_call: TRBV5-5
clone_size: -
d_call: -
j_call: TRBJ1-1
cdr3_nt: TGTGCCAGCAGGGACCTCAAGAACACTGAAGCTTTCTTT
cdr3_aa: CASRDLKNTEAFF

v_call: TRBV6-5
clone_size: -
d_call: TRBD1
j_call: TRBJ2-5
cdr3_nt: TGTGCCAGCAGTTACACTACAGGGGGAGAGACCCAGTACTTC
cdr3_aa: CASSYTTGGETQYF

v_call: TRBV4-1
clone_size: few
d_call: -
j_call: TRBJ1-2
cdr3_nt: TGCGCCAGCAGCCAAGGCAGGGTTGATGGCTACACCTTC
cdr3_aa: CASSQGRVDGYTF

v_call: TRBV7-9
clone_size: -
d_call: -
j_call: TRBJ1-2
cdr3_nt: TGTGCCAGCAGCTTAGAGGGCTATGGCTACACCTTC
cdr3_aa: CASSLEGYGYTF

v_call: TRBV5-6
clone_size: few
d_call: -
j_call: TRBJ1-3
cdr3_nt: TGTGCCAGCAGCCACAGGCAGGGCCTGAGAAACACCATATATTTT
cdr3_aa: CASSHRQGLRNTIYF

v_call: TRBV7-8
clone_size: -
d_call: -
j_call: TRBJ2-3
cdr3_nt: TGTGCCAGCAGCTTAGGACGGCGTCGGCAGGGCTCAGATACGCAGTATTTT
cdr3_aa: CASSLGRRRQGSDTQYF

v_call: TRBV10-3
clone_size: -
d_call: -
j_call: TRBJ2-1
cdr3_nt: TGTGCCATCAGTGAGCTGGGGCTTCACAATGAGCAGTTCTTC
cdr3_aa: CAISELGLHNEQFF

v_call: TRBV30
clone_size: once
d_call: -
j_call: TRBJ2-1
cdr3_nt: TGTGCCTGGAGTGTATTCTCTAAAAGTGATGAGCAGTTCTTC
cdr3_aa: CAWSVFSKSDEQFF

v_call: TRBV2
clone_size: -
d_call: TRBD1
j_call: TRBJ1-2
cdr3_nt: TGTGCCGCCCAAACGGACAGGGGGAATGGCTACACCTTC
cdr3_aa: CAAQTDRGNGYTF

v_call: TRBV5-6
clone_size: once
d_call: -
j_call: TRBJ1-2
cdr3_nt: TGTGCCAGCAGCTTGGGCAGGAACTATGGCTACACCTTC
cdr3_aa: CASSLGRNYGYTF

v_call: TRBV19
clone_size: -
d_call: -
j_call: TRBJ2-6
cdr3_nt: TGTGCCAGTAGTATAGAGTTAGGCTCTGGGGCCAACGTCCTGACTTTC
cdr3_aa: CASSIELGSGANVLTF

v_call: TRBV29-1
clone_size: once
d_call: -
j_call: TRBJ2-2
cdr3_nt: TGCAGCGTTGAAGCCGTAATACAGGGTACGAACACCGGGGAGCTGTTTTTT
cdr3_aa: CSVEAVIQGTNTGELFF

v_call: TRBV6-1
clone_size: hyperexpanded
d_call: -
j_call: TRBJ2-7
cdr3_nt: TGTGCCAGCAGTGAAGCTGCATCCCACTACGAGCAGTACTTC
cdr3_aa: CASSEAASHYEQYF

v_call: TRBV13
clone_size: -
d_call: -
j_call: TRBJ2-1
cdr3_nt: TGTGCCAGCAGCGAGAACTACAATGAGCAGTTCTTC
cdr3_aa: CASSENYNEQFF

v_call: TRBV14
clone_size: -
d_call: TRBD1
j_call: TRBJ1-1
cdr3_nt: TGTGCCAGCAGCCAGGAAAGACAGGGGGCGAACACTGAAGCTTTCTTT
cdr3_aa: CASSQERQGANTEAFF

v_call: TRBV5-6
clone_size: -
d_call: -
j_call: TRBJ2-3
cdr3_nt: TGTGCCAGCAGCTTGGGATACACAGATACGCAGTATTTT
cdr3_aa: CASSLGYTDTQYF

v_call: TRBV6-4
clone_size: -
d_call: -
j_call: TRBJ2-2
cdr3_nt: TGTGCCAGCAGTGAAGGGAACACCGGGGAGCTGTTTTTT
cdr3_aa: CASSEGNTGELFF